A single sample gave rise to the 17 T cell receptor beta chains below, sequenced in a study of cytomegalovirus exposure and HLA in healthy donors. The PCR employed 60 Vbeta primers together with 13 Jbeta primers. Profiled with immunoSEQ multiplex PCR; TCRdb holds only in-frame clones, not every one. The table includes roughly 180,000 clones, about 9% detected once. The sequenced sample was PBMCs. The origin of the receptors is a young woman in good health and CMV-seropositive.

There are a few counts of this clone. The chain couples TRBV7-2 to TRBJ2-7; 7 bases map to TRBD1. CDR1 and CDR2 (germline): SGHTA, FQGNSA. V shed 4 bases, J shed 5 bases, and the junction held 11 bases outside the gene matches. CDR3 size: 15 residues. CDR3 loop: CASSSTTGVGDEQYF. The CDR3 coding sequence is TGTGCCAGCAGCTCAACCACAGGGGTGGGGGACGAGCAGTACTTC.

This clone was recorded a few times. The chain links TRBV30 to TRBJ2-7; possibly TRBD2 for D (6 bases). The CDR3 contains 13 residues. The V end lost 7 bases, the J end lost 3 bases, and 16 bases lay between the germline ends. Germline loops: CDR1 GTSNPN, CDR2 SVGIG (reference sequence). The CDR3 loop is CASRAGPLYEQYF. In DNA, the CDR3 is TGTGCCTCTCGAGCGGGTCCGCTCTACGAGCAGTACTTC.

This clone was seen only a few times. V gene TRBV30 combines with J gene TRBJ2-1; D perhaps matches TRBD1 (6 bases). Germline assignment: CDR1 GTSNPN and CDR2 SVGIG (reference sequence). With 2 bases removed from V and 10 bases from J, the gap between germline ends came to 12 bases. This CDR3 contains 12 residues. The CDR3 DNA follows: TGTGCCTGGAGTTTGGGGGCCGGGGAGCAGTTCTTC. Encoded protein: CAWSLGAGEQFF.

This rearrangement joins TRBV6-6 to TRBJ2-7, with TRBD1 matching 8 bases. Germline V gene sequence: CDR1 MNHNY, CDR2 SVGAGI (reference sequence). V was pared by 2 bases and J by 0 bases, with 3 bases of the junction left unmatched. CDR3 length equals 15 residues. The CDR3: CASSYPDRGSYEQYF. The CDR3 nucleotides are TGTGCCAGCAGTTACCCAGACAGGGGCTCCTACGAGCAGTACTTC.

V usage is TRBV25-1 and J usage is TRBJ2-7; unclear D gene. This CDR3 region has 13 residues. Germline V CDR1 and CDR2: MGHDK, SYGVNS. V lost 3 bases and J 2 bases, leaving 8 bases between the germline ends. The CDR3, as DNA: TGTGCCAGCAGTGATCCCAATGCCTACGAGCAGTACTTC. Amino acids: CASSDPNAYEQYF.

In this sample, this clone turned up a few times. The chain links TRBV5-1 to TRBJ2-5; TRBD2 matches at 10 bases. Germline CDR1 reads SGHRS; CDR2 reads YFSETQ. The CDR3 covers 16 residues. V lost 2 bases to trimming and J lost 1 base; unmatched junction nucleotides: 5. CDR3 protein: CASSLDLAGVQETQYF. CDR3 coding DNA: TGCGCCAGCAGCTTAGACCTAGCGGGAGTCCAAGAGACCCAGTACTTC.

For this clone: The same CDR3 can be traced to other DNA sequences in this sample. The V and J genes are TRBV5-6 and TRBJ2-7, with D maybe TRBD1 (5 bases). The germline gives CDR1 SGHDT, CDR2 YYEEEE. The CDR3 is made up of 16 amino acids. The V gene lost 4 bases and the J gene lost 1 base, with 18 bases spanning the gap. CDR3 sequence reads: CASSGPGRGHSYEQYF. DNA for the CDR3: TGTGCCAGCAGCGGCCCCGGTAGGGGCCATTCCTACGAGCAGTACTTC.

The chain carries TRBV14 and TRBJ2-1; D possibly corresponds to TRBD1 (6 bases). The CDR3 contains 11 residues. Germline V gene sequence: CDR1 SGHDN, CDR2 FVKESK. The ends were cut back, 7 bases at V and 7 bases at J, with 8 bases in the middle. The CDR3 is CASTRGNEQFF. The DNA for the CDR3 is TGTGCCAGCACTAGGGGGAATGAGCAGTTCTTC.

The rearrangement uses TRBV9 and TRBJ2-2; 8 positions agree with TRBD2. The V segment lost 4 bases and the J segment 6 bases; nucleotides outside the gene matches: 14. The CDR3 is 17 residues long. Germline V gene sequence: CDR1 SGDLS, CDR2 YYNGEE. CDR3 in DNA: TGTGCCAGCAGCCGGCTCCCGGGAGGGGGAGGGGCCGGGGAGCTGTTTTTT. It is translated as CASSRLPGGGGAGELFF.

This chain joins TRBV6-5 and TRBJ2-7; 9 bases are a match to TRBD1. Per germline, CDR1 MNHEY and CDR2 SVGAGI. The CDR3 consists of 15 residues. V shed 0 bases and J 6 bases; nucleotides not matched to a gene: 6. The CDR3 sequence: CASSYSVTGGFEQYF. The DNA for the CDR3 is TGTGCCAGCAGTTACTCGGTGACAGGGGGGTTCGAGCAGTACTTC.

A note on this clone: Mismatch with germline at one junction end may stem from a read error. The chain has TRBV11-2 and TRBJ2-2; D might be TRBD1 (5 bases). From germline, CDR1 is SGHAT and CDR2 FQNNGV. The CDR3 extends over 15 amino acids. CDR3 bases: TGTGCCAACAGCTTAGGTTCAGGGTGGGCCGGGGAGCTGTTTTTT. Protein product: CANSLGSGWAGELFF.

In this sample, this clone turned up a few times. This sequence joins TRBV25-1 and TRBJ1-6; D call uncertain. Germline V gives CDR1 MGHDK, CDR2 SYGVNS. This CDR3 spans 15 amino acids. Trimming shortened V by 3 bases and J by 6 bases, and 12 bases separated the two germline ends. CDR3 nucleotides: TGTGCCAGCAGTGATCCGGGAATGGGTAATTCACCCCTCCACTTT. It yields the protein CASSDPGMGNSPLHF.

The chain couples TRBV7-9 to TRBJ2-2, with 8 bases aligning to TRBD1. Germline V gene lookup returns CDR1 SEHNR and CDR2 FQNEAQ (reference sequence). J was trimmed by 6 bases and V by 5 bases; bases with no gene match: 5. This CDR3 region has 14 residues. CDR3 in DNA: TGTGCCAGCAGCAGGACAGGGATCCCCGGGGAGCTGTTTTTT. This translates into CASSRTGIPGELFF.

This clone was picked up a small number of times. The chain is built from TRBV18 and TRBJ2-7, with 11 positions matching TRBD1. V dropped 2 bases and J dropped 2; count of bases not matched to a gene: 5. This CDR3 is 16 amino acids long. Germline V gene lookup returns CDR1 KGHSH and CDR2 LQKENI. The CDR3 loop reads CASSPRTGGITYEQYF. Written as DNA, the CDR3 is TGTGCCAGCTCACCAAGGACAGGGGGCATAACCTACGAGCAGTACTTC.

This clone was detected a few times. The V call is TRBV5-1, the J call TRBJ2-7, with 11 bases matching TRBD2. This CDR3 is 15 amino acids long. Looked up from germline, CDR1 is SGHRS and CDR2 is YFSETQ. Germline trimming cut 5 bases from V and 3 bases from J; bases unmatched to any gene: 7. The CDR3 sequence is CASSQTGTSGYEQYF. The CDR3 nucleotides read TGCGCCAGCAGTCAAACCGGGACTAGCGGCTACGAGCAGTACTTC.

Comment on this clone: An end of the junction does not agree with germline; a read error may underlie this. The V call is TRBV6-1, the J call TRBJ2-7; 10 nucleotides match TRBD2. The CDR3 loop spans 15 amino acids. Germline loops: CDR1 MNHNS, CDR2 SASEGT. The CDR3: CANSVPGLASYEQYF. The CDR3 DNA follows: TGTGCCAACAGTGTTCCGGGACTAGCGAGCTACGAGCAGTACTTC.

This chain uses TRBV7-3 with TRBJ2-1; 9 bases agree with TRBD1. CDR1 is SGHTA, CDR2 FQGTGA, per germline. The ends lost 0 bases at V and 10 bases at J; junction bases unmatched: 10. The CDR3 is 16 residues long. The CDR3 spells CASSLTVGTGSTEQFF. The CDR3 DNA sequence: TGTGCCAGCAGCTTAACTGTGGGGACAGGGTCCACCGAGCAGTTCTTC.